The TCR beta chain described here comes from a study of shared clonotypes between healthy human individuals. General study findings and limits: In having few donors, the study represented limited genetic and exposure-history diversity.

A note on this clone: Its specificity is unknown.

Assay used: immunoSEQ multiplex PCR; TCRdb lists only in-frame clones, some missing. Counted here are more than 2 million clones, nearly 97% occurring once; the ten biggest clones make up over 0.1%. V was pared by 2 bases and J by 0 bases, with 7 bases between. This CDR3 has 13 amino acids. Germline V gene data show CDR1 as GTSNPN and CDR2 as SVGIG (reference sequence). Only Caucasian adults living in Nashville, Tennessee served as donors. The J gene is TRBJ1-1, the V gene TRBV30; D remains unclear. Sample: naive CD4+ T cells sorted from blood. As to subset: CD45RA+ positively selected. This receptor was identified in a man between 18 and 35 years old in good health. CDR3: CAWSRQMNTEAFF. The CDR3 nucleotides read TGTGCCTGGAGTAGGCAGATGAACACTGAAGCTTTCTTT.